This T cell receptor (beta chain) came from a study of blood T cells in healthy people across ages. The second PCR ran about 6 to 12 cycles with a sample-barcoded 5' primer and J-beta primers. Sequencing yielded, for each sample, at least 3 million paired-end reads carrying CDR3. TCRdb fed the 5' RACE reads into MiXCR, producing one record per CDR3 protein. The sample records more than 450,000 distinct CDR3 sequences, around 27% being singletons. The data also belong to a second study, concerning T cells of mothers and their children. Per that study: It was through the M1S primer of the second PCR that sample barcodes and 2-4 random nucleotides were added.

The sequenced sample consisted of blood. This TCR was sampled from a boy aged 2 to 10 in good health.

DNA for the CDR3: TGTGCCATCAGTAAGCGGAGCGGGGACGGGGAGCTGTTTTTT. It encodes CAISKRSGDGELFF. This rearrangement joins TRBV10-3 to TRBJ2-2, with 7 bases lining up with TRBD2. V gave up 5 bases and J gave up 7 bases; unmatched junction bases: 7. This CDR3 has 14 amino acids. The V gene's germline CDR1 is ENHRY and CDR2 SYGVKD.